This T cell receptor (beta chain) stems from a study of early T cells in non-severe SARS-CoV-2 infection. Whole-study context: Alpha and beta chains were unpaired, from unsorted whole-blood bulk RNA.

To note about this clonotype: As yet, its antigen is unknown.

Each single cDNA molecule received a unique molecular identifier. MiXCR, applied by TCRdb to the 5' RACE reads, yields one record per CDR3 protein. Here the sample spans fewer than 85,000 distinct CDR3 sequences, around 12% being singletons. The study's findings and limits: The study's VDJdb matching favored anti-spike CD8 responses and missed private and CD4 specificities.

There are 15 residues in the CDR3. The V end was cut by 3 bases, the J end by 2 bases, with 13 bases between. CDR1 SGDLS and CDR2 YYNGEE come from the germline V gene. V usage is TRBV9 and J usage is TRBJ2-3, with D possibly called TRBD1 or TRBD2 (6 bases each). Sequenced: whole blood. This sequence originates from an adult who was a healthcare worker with PCR-confirmed SARS-CoV-2 infection or an uninfected control (not recorded which). The CDR3 DNA follows: TGTGCCAGCAGCGCAAGGGGGGCAATCACAGATACGCAGTATTTT. Translation gives CASSARGAITDTQYF.